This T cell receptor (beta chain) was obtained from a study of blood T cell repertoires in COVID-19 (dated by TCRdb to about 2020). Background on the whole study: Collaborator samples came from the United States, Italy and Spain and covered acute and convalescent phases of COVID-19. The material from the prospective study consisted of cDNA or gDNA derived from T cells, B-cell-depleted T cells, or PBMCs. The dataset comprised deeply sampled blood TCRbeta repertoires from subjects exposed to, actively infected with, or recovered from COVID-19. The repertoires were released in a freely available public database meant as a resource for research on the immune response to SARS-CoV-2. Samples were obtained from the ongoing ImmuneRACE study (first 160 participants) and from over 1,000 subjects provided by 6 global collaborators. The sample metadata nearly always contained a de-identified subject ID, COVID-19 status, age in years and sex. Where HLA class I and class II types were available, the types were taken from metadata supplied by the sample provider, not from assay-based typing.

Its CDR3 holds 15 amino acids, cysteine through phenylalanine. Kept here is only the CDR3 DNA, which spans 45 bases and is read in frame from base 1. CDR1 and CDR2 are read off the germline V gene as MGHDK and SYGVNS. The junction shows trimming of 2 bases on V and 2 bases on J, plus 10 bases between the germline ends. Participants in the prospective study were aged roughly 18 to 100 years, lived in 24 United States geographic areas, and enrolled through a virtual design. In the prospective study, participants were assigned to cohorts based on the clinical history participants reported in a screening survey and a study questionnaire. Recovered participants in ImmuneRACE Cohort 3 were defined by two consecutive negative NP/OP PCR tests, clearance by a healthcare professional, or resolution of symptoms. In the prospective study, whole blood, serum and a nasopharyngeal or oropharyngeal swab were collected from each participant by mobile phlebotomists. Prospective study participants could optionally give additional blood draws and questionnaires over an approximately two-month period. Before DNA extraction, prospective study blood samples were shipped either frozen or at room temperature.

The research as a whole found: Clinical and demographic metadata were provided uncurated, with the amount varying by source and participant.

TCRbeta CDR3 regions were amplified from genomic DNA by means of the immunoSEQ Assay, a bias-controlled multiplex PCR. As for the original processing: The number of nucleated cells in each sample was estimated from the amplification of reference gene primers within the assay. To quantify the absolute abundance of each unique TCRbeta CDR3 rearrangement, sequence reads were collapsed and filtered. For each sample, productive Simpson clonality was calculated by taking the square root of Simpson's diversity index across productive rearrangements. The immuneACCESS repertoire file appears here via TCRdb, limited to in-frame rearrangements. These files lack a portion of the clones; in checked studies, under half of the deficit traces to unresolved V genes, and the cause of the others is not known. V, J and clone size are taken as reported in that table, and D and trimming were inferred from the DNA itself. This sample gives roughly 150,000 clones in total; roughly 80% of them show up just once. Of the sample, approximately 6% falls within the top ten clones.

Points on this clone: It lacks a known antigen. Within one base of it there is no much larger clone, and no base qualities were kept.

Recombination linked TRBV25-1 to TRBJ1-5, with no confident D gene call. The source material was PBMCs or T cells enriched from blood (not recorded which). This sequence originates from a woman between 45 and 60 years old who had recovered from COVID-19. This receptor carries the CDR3 CASSEIGVCNQPQHF. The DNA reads TGTGCCAGCAGTGAAATAGGAGTGTGCAATCAGCCCCAGCATTTT.